A selection of T cell receptor beta chains follows, all from one sample in a study of STAT5B mutations in CD4+ large granular lymphocyte leukemia. Data came from immunoSEQ multiplex PCR; TCRdb stores just in-frame clones and leaves some out. The repertoire has approximately 30,000 clones, about 77% of them found once; the top ten carry approximately 2.8%. The specimen sequenced was CD4+ T cells from blood buffy coats. These receptors all stem from a human donor in good health. CDR3s include the opening cysteine and the closing phenylalanine or tryptophan. D genes are given only for firm matches. Where a row states a size, it is once, few, many or the class of an expanded clone; other rows omit it.

TRBV6-1	17	once	TRBJ2-1	TRBD2	CASSERGLGSGSNEQFF	TGTGCCAGCAGTGAACGGGGGTTGGGTAGCGGGAGCAATGAGCAGTTCTTC
TRBV30	16	-	TRBJ1-3	-	CAWSVLLGGTGNTIYF	TGTGCCTGGAGTGTACTATTGGGGGGCACCGGAAACACCATATATTTT
TRBV18	15	-	TRBJ2-2	-	CASSPQGGNTGELFF	TGTGCCAGCTCACCACAGGGTGGGAACACCGGGGAGCTGTTTTTT
TRBV11-2	15	-	TRBJ2-4	-	CASSLIGRGRNIQYF	TGTGCCAGCAGCTTAATTGGCAGAGGGCGGAACATTCAGTACTTC
TRBV19	14	-	TRBJ2-7	-	CASSIDGRLYEQYF	TGTGCCAGTAGTATAGATGGGAGACTCTACGAGCAGTACTTC
TRBV18	14	-	TRBJ1-5	-	CASSPLSDNQPQHF	TGTGCCAGCTCACCATTATCAGACAATCAGCCCCAGCATTTT
TRBV10-3	12	few	TRBJ1-2	-	CAIGGADYGYTF	TGTGCCATAGGGGGGGCAGATTATGGCTACACCTTC
TRBV28	14	few	TRBJ1-2	-	CASSLSYTNYGYTF	TGTGCCAGCAGTTTATCGTATACCAACTATGGCTACACCTTC
TRBV11-2	15	-	TRBJ2-7	-	CASSFYLGLQYEQYF	TGTGCCAGCAGCTTCTATTTGGGACTCCAATACGAGCAGTACTTC
TRBV6-5	15	-	TRBJ2-1	TRBD2	CASSRRGGLAVEQFF	TGTGCCAGCAGTAGAAGAGGAGGACTAGCGGTTGAGCAGTTCTTC
TRBV18	16	-	TRBJ2-5	-	CASSPLGQYEEETQYF	TGTGCCAGCTCACCACTCGGCCAATACGAGGAAGAGACCCAGTACTTC